This TCR beta chain was captured in a study of blood T cell repertoires in COVID-19. Method: immunoSEQ multiplex PCR; TCRdb's copy keeps in-frame clones and lacks some. The sample contains roughly 90,000 clones, roughly 90% of which appear only once. This clone was observed a few times. Looked up from germline, CDR1 is SGHAT and CDR2 is FQDESV (reference sequence). The trim removed 6 bases at V and 8 bases at J, leaving 6 bases unmatched. The CDR3 contains 13 residues. This chain joins TRBV11-1 and TRBJ1-4; 7 nucleotides line up with TRBD1. The sequencing input was peripheral blood. The receptor's source is a man aged 45-65 years with acute or convalescent COVID-19. This CDR3 reads CASSRQGFEKLFF. CDR3 DNA sequence: TGTGCCAGCAGTCGACAGGGTTTCGAAAAACTGTTTTTT.